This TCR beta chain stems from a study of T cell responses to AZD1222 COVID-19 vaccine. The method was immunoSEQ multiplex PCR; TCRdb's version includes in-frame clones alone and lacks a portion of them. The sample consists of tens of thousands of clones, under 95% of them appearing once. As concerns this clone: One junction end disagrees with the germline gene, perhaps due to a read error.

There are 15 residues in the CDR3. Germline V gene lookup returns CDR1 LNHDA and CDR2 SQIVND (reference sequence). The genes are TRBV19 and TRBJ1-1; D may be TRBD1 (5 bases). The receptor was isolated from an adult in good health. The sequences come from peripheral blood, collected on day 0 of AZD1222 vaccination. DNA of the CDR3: TGTGCCAGTAGCATAGGGACTTGGCGGAACACTGAAGCTTTCTTT. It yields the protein CASSIGTWRNTEAFF.